The following is a T cell receptor beta chain sequence with its context. Its antigen is still unknown. This specimen comes from a study of CD8+ T cells in alopecia areata. Treatment defined: oral pan-JAK inhibitor, 5-10 mg twice daily. The authors sorted CD4+ and CD8+ T cells from PBMCs. RNA extraction was followed by reverse transcription into cDNA, which acted as the sequencing template. Clones were sequenced by immunoSEQ multiplex PCR, and TCRdb holds only the in-frame ones, with some missing. The table has roughly 140,000 clones, roughly four fifths seen once. Overall study findings and caveats: Treatment with tofacitinib significantly lowered scalp clonality and reduced expanded CD8+ clones among the top 100. In blood and scalp, many expanded lesional clones persisted during tofacitinib.

The V end was cut by 6 bases, the J end by 5 bases, with 7 bases between. This CDR3 contains 11 residues. CDR1 SNHLY and CDR2 FYNNEI come from the germline V gene. This sequence was found in a human donor with alopecia areata. V usage is TRBV2 and J usage is TRBJ2-5; D is ambiguous. This specimen was CD8+ T cells sorted from blood, taken at week 4, from a patient treated with tofacitinib. CDR3 nucleotides: TGTGCCAGCAGAGGTTTGGAGACCCAGTACTTC. This encodes CASRGLETQYF.